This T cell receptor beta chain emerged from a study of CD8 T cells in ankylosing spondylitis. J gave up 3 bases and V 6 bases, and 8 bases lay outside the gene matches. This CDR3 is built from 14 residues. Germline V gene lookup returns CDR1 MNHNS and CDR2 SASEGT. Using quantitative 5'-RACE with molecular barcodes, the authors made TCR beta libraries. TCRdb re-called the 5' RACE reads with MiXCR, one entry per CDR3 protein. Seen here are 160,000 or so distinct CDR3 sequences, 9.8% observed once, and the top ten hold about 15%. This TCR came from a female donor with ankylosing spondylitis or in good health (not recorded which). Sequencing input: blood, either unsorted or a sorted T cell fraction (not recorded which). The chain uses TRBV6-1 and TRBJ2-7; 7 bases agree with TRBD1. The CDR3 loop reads CASRQPGQSYEQYF. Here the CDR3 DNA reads TGTGCCAGCAGACAACCGGGACAGAGCTACGAGCAGTACTTC.